These 9 T cell receptor beta chains came from one sample sequenced in a study of T cell clusters in autoimmune cytopenias. Each sample's input was roughly 250 ng genomic DNA, some 38,000 genome equivalents. TRB was amplified by touch-down multiplex PCR, primer pools A and B combined. TCRdb reprocessed the multiplex PCR reads; each CDR3 protein has one entry and no DNA is given. In all, the sample yields about 6,000 distinct CDR3 sequences. This same sample was also taken into another study, of T cell repertoires in aging, cancer and after chemotherapy.

Sequencing was done on a sample of peripheral blood. Receptors were obtained from a human donor in good health.

By frequency, this clonotype registers medium-sized. V gene TRBV19 combines with J gene TRBJ2-2; there is no DNA to check the TCRdb D call of TRBD1. This CDR3 has 17 residues. Germline values: CDR1 LNHDA, CDR2 SQIVND (reference sequence). CDR3: CASRVLGANANTGELFF.

The genes are TRBV7-9 and TRBJ2-5; TCRdb returns TRBD1, unconfirmable since there is no DNA. The CDR3 loop spans 15 amino acids. Germline CDR1 reads SEHNR; CDR2 reads FQNEAQ (reference sequence). CDR3 protein: CASSPSDRSQETQYF.

According to its frequency, this clonotype is large (0.1 to 1%). This chain uses TRBV29-1 with TRBJ2-5; TCRdb's D call, TRBD1, is unchecked because there is no DNA. There are 12 residues in the CDR3. The germline V gene has CDR1 SQVTM and CDR2 ANQGSEA. This CDR3 is CSVRGGQETQYF.

This clonotype is deemed medium-sized (0.01 to 0.1%) by its frequency. This chain's CDR3 is CASSYSRSANEQYF. The rearrangement uses TRBV6-6 and TRBJ2-7. Germline V gives CDR1 MNHNY, CDR2 SVGAGI (reference sequence). The length of the CDR3 is 14 residues.

This clonotype registers medium-sized by frequency. The gene calls are TRBV29-1 and TRBJ2-5; TCRdb gives TRBD2 as the D gene, but with no DNA this cannot be confirmed. From germline, CDR1 is SQVTM and CDR2 ANQGSEA. There are 15 residues in the CDR3. Here the CDR3 reads CSVTTWSGHQETQYF. Supplemented by reference TRBV29-1 and TRBJ2-5, the full variable domain reads SAVISQKPSRDICQRGTSLTIQCQVDSQVTMMFWYRQQPGQSLTLIATANQGSEATYESGFVIDKFPISRPNLTFSTLTVSNMSPEDSSIYLCSVTTWSGHQETQYFGPGTRLLVL.

The V call is TRBV7-2, the J call TRBJ2-3; with no DNA, the TCRdb D assignment of TRBD2 cannot be verified. The germline gives CDR1 SGHTA, CDR2 FQGNSA. This CDR3 contains 16 residues. CDR3 residues: CASSPGTSGRTDTQYF.

In terms of frequency, this clonotype is medium-sized. This chain uses TRBV29-1 with TRBJ2-1; TCRdb returns TRBD2, unconfirmable since there is no DNA. CDR1 SQVTM and CDR2 ANQGSEA come from the germline V gene. The CDR3 extends over 14 amino acids. CDR3 in amino acids: CSVEGTSGTNEQFF.

This sequence joins TRBV6-5 and TRBJ2-3; TCRdb's D call, TRBD1, is unchecked because there is no DNA. The germline V gene encodes CDR1 MNHEY and CDR2 SVGAGI. The CDR3 has 14 amino acids. CDR3 region: CASSLTGGIDTQYF.

This clonotype shows up as medium-sized by frequency. The chain uses TRBV6-1 and TRBJ2-3. The CDR3 extends over 15 amino acids. CDR1 is MNHNS and CDR2 is SASEGT in the germline V gene. The CDR3 sequence: CASSEAVGDTDTQYF.